Sequencing of this T cell receptor (beta chain) was carried out in a study of T cells after yellow fever vaccination. In regard to this clonotype: The antigen is unknown.

Study-level points and caveats: The booster response re-showed most primary clones: around 97% CD4, around 87% CD8. Overlap between CD4 and CD8 compartments was detected for a small share of clonotypes.

The authors made TCR cDNA by 5'RACE template switching, adding a universal primer site and UMIs. TCRdb re-called the 5' RACE reads with MiXCR, one entry per CDR3 protein. This table holds some 350,000 distinct CDR3 sequences, around a tenth found once. There are 15 residues in the CDR3. CDR1 is LNHDA, CDR2 SQIVND, per germline (reference sequence). Trimming removed 2 bases from V and 2 bases from J; junction bases left unmatched: 4. The sequencing here drew on PBMCs, taken on the day of the first yellow fever vaccination. The sequence derives from a man aged 18-30 years who received the YFV17D yellow fever vaccine. This chain uses TRBV19 with TRBJ2-3; 7 nucleotides agree with TRBD1. This chain's CDR3 is CASSIWDSSTDTQYF. CDR3 bases: TGTGCCAGTAGTATATGGGACAGCTCCACAGATACGCAGTATTTT.